The 29 T cell receptor beta chains reported below all come from one sample, sequenced in a study of blood T cell repertoires in COVID-19. Profiled with immunoSEQ multiplex PCR; TCRdb holds only in-frame clones, not every one. The repertoire holds some 320,000 clones, roughly 85% seen once, with more than 6% in the top ten. The sample was peripheral blood. These receptors were taken from a human donor in a cohort sampled during active COVID-19.

CDR3 residues: CASSLMQVGYEQYF. Here the CDR3 DNA reads TGCGCCAGCAGCTTGATGCAGGTCGGCTACGAGCAGTACTTC. The chain couples TRBV5-1 to TRBJ2-7; D unresolved. The CDR3 has 14 residues. The germline gives CDR1 SGHRS, CDR2 YFSETQ. V lost 1 base to trimming and J lost 3 bases, with 11 bases between them.

The chain couples TRBV7-6 to TRBJ1-6, with a tentative D call TRBD1 (5 bases). The CDR3 consists of 15 residues. V gave up 8 bases and J gave up 3 bases, with 14 bases separating them. Germline V CDR1 and CDR2: SGHVS, FNYEAQ. DNA for the CDR3: TGTGCCAGCTCATGGAAAGACAGCTATAATTCACCCCTCCACTTT. Translation: CASSWKDSYNSPLHF. Looking up the rest from reference TRBV7-6 and TRBJ1-6 gives the full variable domain: GAGVSQSPRYKVTKRGQDVALRCDPISGHVSLYWYRQALGQGPEFLTYFNYEAQQDKSGLPNDRFSAERPEGSISTLTIQRTEQRDSAMYRCASSWKDSYNSPLHFGNGTRLTVT.

The rearrangement joins TRBV29-1 to TRBJ2-5, with D unclear. The CDR3 covers 12 residues. Germline loops: CDR1 SQVTM, CDR2 ANQGSEA. V lost 6 bases, J lost 4 bases, and 12 bases lay in between. CDR3 region: CSVMAETETQYF. CDR3 bases: TGCAGCGTCATGGCAGAAACAGAGACCCAGTACTTC. The variable domain in full, with the rest retrieved from reference TRBV29-1 and TRBJ2-5, is SAVISQKPSRDICQRGTSLTIQCQVDSQVTMMFWYRQQPGQSLTLIATANQGSEATYESGFVIDKFPISRPNLTFSTLTVSNMSPEDSSIYLCSVMAETETQYFGPGTRLLVL.

The J gene is TRBJ1-5, the V gene TRBV19, with 7 bases that match TRBD1. The V gene's germline CDR1 is LNHDA and CDR2 SQIVND (reference sequence). The CDR3 is 14 residues long. V shed 4 bases and J 1 base; nucleotides not matched to a gene: 1. The CDR3 region is CASSKGQSNQPQHF. The CDR3 DNA follows: TGTGCCAGTAGTAAGGGACAGAGCAATCAGCCCCAGCATTTT.

The chain employs TRBV7-3 and TRBJ2-3, with a possible D match to TRBD2 (7 bases). V gave up 1 base and J gave up 4 bases, with 12 bases separating them. CDR3 length: 15 residues. Germline CDR1 reads SGHTA; CDR2 reads FQGTGA. CDR3 loop: CASSLRGGASDTQYF. The DNA for the CDR3 is TGTGCCAGCAGCTTAAGAGGGGGGGCGTCAGATACGCAGTATTTT.

This clone came up once. The chain combines TRBV27 with TRBJ2-2; the D gene is possibly TRBD2 (5 bases). Germline values: CDR1 MNHEY, CDR2 SMNVEV (reference sequence). V was cut by 6 bases and J by 5 bases, with 7 bases left in between. CDR3 size: 12 residues. In DNA form, the CDR3 reads TGTGCCAGCAGGAGGGTTACCGGGGAGCTGTTTTTT. This encodes CASRRVTGELFF.

The genes are TRBV28 and TRBJ2-7; D might be TRBD1 (5 bases). The CDR3 is made up of 12 amino acids. Trimming removed 7 bases from V and 4 bases from J, with 11 bases in between. Germline V gives CDR1 MDHEN, CDR2 SYDVKM. The CDR3 sequence: CASTWGRYEQYF. Here the CDR3 DNA reads TGTGCCAGCACCTGGGGCCGGTACGAGCAGTACTTC.

This chain connects TRBV7-2 to TRBJ2-5; TRBD1 might be the D (5 bases). The CDR3 is 15 residues long. Germline V gene sequence: CDR1 SGHTA, CDR2 FQGNSA. Trimming pared 1 base from V and 9 bases from J, leaving 18 bases between. As DNA, the CDR3 is TGTGCCAGCAGCTTAGAGGGGTCGACCGGGTTTTCCCAGTACTTC. As protein: CASSLEGSTGFSQYF.

This clone was observed once. This chain uses TRBV5-4 with TRBJ1-1; 9 bases fit TRBD1. Germline V gene lookup returns CDR1 SGHNT and CDR2 YYREEE (reference sequence). The V and J ends lost 3 bases and 2 bases, in that order; junction bases with no gene match: 5. The CDR3 has 15 residues. The CDR3 bases are TGTGCCAGCAGCTACGGGACAGGGCCAAACACTGAAGCTTTCTTT. This encodes CASSYGTGPNTEAFF.

J is TRBJ1-4 and V is TRBV19; a possible D gene is TRBD1 (6 bases). V was trimmed by 8 bases and J by 5 bases, leaving 18 bases between them. Germline CDR1 and CDR2: LNHDA and SQIVND (reference sequence). This CDR3 comprises 15 residues. CDR3 protein: CASASQQGLNEKLFF. CDR3 DNA: TGTGCCAGTGCTTCCCAACAGGGATTGAATGAAAAACTGTTTTTT.

The genes are TRBV5-5 and TRBJ2-5; TRBD2 might be the D (6 bases). Germline V gene sequence: CDR1 SGHKS, CDR2 YYEKEE (reference sequence). The CDR3 covers 13 residues. The ends were cut back, 1 base at V and 4 bases at J, with 8 bases in the middle. CDR3 residues: CASSLSGGETQYF. As DNA, the CDR3 is TGTGCCAGCAGCTTGTCCGGGGGAGAGACCCAGTACTTC.

The chain couples TRBV30 to TRBJ1-2, with 11 bases lining up with TRBD1. V gave up 2 bases and J gave up 2 bases; unmatched junction bases: 1. Germline V CDR1 and CDR2: GTSNPN, SVGIG (reference sequence). The CDR3 spans 14 residues. The CDR3 DNA sequence: TGTGCCTGGAGTTGGGACAGGGGGAACTATGGCTACACCTTC. Encoded protein: CAWSWDRGNYGYTF.

This sequence joins TRBV5-4 and TRBJ1-2; TRBD1 agrees at 12 bases. From germline, CDR1 is SGHNT and CDR2 YYREEE (reference sequence). This CDR3 spans 16 amino acids. Trimming at V came to 4 bases and at J to 3 bases, leaving 7 bases not matched to a gene. DNA of the CDR3: TGTGCCAGCAGCCAACGGGACAGGGGGCTCGACTATGGCTACACCTTC. Amino acids: CASSQRDRGLDYGYTF.

V is TRBV10-1 and J is TRBJ2-1; a possible D gene is TRBD2 (5 bases). The germline V gene has CDR1 WNHNN and CDR2 SYGVQD (reference sequence). V dropped 2 bases and J dropped 1 base, with 12 bases sitting between them. The CDR3 has 16 residues. The CDR3 spells CASSEKRSGSYNEQFF. The CDR3 DNA is TGCGCCAGCAGTGAGAAGCGGAGCGGTTCCTACAATGAGCAGTTCTTC.

The chain combines TRBV10-3 with TRBJ1-4; no clear D gene. Deletions cut 8 bases from V and 8 bases from J, with 12 bases between. From germline, CDR1 is ENHRY and CDR2 SYGVKD. The CDR3 is 12 residues long. The CDR3 nucleotides read TGTGCCATCGGCGGAGAAACCGAAAAACTGTTTTTT. It encodes CAIGGETEKLFF.

The chain has TRBV5-4 and TRBJ1-3; D perhaps matches TRBD1 (5 bases). The CDR3 is 14 amino acids. V was trimmed by 3 bases and J by 4 bases, leaving 11 bases between them. CDR1 and CDR2 (germline): SGHNT, YYREEE (reference sequence). Written as DNA, the CDR3 is TGTGCCAGCAGCTCGGCGGGGCAGGGAAACACCATATATTTT. Encoded protein: CASSSAGQGNTIYF.

This rearrangement joins TRBV11-2 to TRBJ1-6; D ambiguous. Germline loops: CDR1 SGHAT, CDR2 FQNNGV. Trimming shortened V by 0 bases and J by 10 bases, and 13 bases separated the two germline ends. The length of the CDR3 is 15 residues. The CDR3 nucleotides read TGTGCCAGCAGCTTAGAACGGGTGGGAGGATCACCCCTCCACTTT. This translates into CASSLERVGGSPLHF. Supplemented by reference TRBV11-2 and TRBJ1-6, the full variable domain reads EAGVAQSPRYKIIEKRQSVAFWCNPISGHATLYWYQQILGQGPKLLIQFQNNGVVDDSQLPKDRFSAERLKGVDSTLKIQPAKLEDSAVYLCASSLERVGGSPLHFGNGTRLTVT.

The rearrangement links TRBV4-1 to TRBJ2-3; D not resolved. V gave up 5 bases and J gave up 0 bases, with 15 bases separating them. Looked up from germline, CDR1 is MGHRA and CDR2 is YSYEKL. The CDR3 runs 16 residues. The CDR3 DNA follows: TGCGCCAGCAGCGAAGGATGGTCTAGGAGCACAGATACGCAGTATTTT. It translates to CASSEGWSRSTDTQYF.

The chain uses TRBV5-6 and TRBJ1-1; 8 bases match TRBD1. This CDR3 is built from 13 residues. Germline CDR1 is SGHDT and CDR2 is YYEEEE. After removal of 5 bases from V and 3 bases from J, the junction contained 3 bases not matched to a gene. The CDR3, as DNA: TGTGCCAGCAGTTGGGGACAGGACACTGAAGCTTTCTTT. This encodes CASSWGQDTEAFF.

The genes are TRBV2 and TRBJ2-1, with 8 bases identical to TRBD2. The CDR3 runs to 12 residues. The trim removed 3 bases at V and 14 bases at J, leaving 6 bases unmatched. Looked up from germline, CDR1 is SNHLY and CDR2 is FYNNEI. The CDR3 region has the DNA TGTGCCAGCAGTGACGCCTTAGCGGGGAAGTTCTTC. Its protein is CASSDALAGKFF.

V gene TRBV24-1 combines with J gene TRBJ2-3, with TRBD1 identical over 9 bases. The junction had 6 bases not matched to a gene; V was cut back by 2 bases and J by 1 base. In germline, CDR1 is KGHDR, CDR2 SFDVKD. This CDR3 has 17 residues. CDR3 in DNA: TGTGCCACCAGTGATTATCGCCGGGACAGGGGCACAGATACGCAGTATTTT. Amino acid sequence: CATSDYRRDRGTDTQYF.

This clone turned up a few times. The chain uses TRBV10-3 and TRBJ1-2; possibly TRBD1 for D (6 bases). The V end lost 10 bases, the J end lost 3 bases, and 12 bases lay between the germline ends. CDR1 ENHRY and CDR2 SYGVKD come from the germline V gene. CDR3 length equals 12 residues. CDR3: CATQDRHYGYTF. Here the CDR3 DNA reads TGTGCCACTCAGGACAGACACTATGGCTACACCTTC.

The rearrangement joins TRBV28 to TRBJ1-6, with TRBD1 identical over 7 bases. Germline CDR1 is MDHEN and CDR2 is SYDVKM. The CDR3 is made up of 15 amino acids. V lost 6 bases and J lost 10; bases outside the gene matches: 12. CDR3 DNA sequence: TGTGCCAGCAGCTTAAGACAGGGTGGTCTCTCACCCCTCCACTTT. Translation: CASSLRQGGLSPLHF.

The CDR3 nucleotides are TGTGCCAGCAGCGCCGGACCAGGGCAGACCTACGAGCAGTACTTC. This gives the protein CASSAGPGQTYEQYF. This sequence joins TRBV7-3 and TRBJ2-7; a possible D gene is TRBD1 (5 bases). The CDR3 is 15 residues long. In germline, CDR1 is SGHTA, CDR2 FQGTGA. Trimming removed 5 bases at V and 2 bases at J, with 16 bases between.

The chain employs TRBV5-4 and TRBJ1-2; D is unclear. Trimming pared 3 bases from V and 7 bases from J, leaving 13 bases between. The CDR3 has 13 residues. The germline gives CDR1 SGHNT, CDR2 YYREEE (reference sequence). In DNA form, the CDR3 reads TGTGCCAGCAGCTGGGAGTACGGGAGTGGCTACACCTTC. The encoded protein is CASSWEYGSGYTF. Together with reference TRBV5-4 and TRBJ1-2, the CDR3 gives the full variable domain: ETGVTQSPTHLIKTRGQQVTLRCSSQSGHNTVSWYQQALGQGPQFIFQYYREEENGRGNFPPRFSGLQFPNYSSELNVNALELDDSALYLCASSWEYGSGYTFGSGTRLTVV.

This clone was observed a few times. This sequence joins TRBV2 and TRBJ1-6, with TRBD1 matching over 10 bases. Trimming removed 10 bases from V and 2 bases from J; junction bases left unmatched: 8. The CDR3 extends over 16 amino acids. Germline CDR1 and CDR2: SNHLY and FYNNEI. The chain's CDR3 is CAIIRDRGPYNSPLHF. The DNA of the CDR3 is TGTGCCATCATCCGGGACAGGGGACCCTATAATTCACCCCTCCACTTT. Variable domain in full (rest from reference TRBV2 and TRBJ1-6): EPEVTQTPSHQVTQMGQEVILRCVPISNHLYFYWYRQILGQKVEFLVSFYNNEISEKSEIFDDQFSVERPDGSNFTLKIRSTKLEDSAMYFCAIIRDRGPYNSPLHFGNGTRLTVT.

The chain carries TRBV27 and TRBJ1-4; no reliable D call. V lost 3 bases and J 2 bases, leaving 7 bases between the germline ends. Germline values: CDR1 MNHEY, CDR2 SMNVEV (reference sequence). There are 14 residues in the CDR3. CDR3 in DNA: TGTGCCAGCAGTTTTAGCCGCACTAATGAAAAACTGTTTTTT. Protein: CASSFSRTNEKLFF.

The chain couples TRBV5-6 to TRBJ1-3; D is perhaps TRBD1 (6 bases). The CDR3 length is 15 residues. The V gene lost 1 base and the J gene lost 2 bases, with 10 bases spanning the gap. Germline CDR1 is SGHDT and CDR2 is YYEEEE. The CDR3 spells CASSLRGIAGNTIYF. In nucleotides, the CDR3 is TGTGCCAGCAGCTTGAGGGGGATCGCTGGAAACACCATATATTTT.

With respect to this clone: This same CDR3 is encoded by further DNA sequences in the sample. The chain uses TRBV18 and TRBJ1-2, with D uncertain. With 3 bases removed from V and 2 bases from J, the gap between germline ends came to 7 bases. Germline V gene data show CDR1 as KGHSH and CDR2 as LQKENI. CDR3 length: 13 residues. In nucleotides, the CDR3 is TGTGCCAGCTCACCGGGAGGGAACTATGGCTACACCTTC. This sequence encodes CASSPGGNYGYTF.